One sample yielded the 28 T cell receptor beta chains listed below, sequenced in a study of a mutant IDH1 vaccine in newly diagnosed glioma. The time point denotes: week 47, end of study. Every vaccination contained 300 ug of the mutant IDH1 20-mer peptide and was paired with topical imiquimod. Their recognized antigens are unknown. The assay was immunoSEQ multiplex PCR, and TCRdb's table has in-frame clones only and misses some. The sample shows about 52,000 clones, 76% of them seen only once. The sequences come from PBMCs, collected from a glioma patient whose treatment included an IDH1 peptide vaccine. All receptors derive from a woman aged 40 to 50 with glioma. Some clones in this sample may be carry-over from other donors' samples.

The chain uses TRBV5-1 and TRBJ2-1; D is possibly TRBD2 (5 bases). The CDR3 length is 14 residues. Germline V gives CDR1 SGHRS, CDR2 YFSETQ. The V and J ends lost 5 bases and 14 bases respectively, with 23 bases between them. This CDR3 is CASRGSTDPNGEFF. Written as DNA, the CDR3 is TGCGCCAGCAGAGGGTCGACGGACCCTAACGGGGAGTTCTTC. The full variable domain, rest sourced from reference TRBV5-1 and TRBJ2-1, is KAGVTQTPRYLIKTRGQQVTLSCSPISGHRSVSWYQQTPGQGLQFLFEYFSETQRNKGNFPGRFSGRQFSNSRSEMNVSTLELGDSALYLCASRGSTDPNGEFFGPGTRLTVL.

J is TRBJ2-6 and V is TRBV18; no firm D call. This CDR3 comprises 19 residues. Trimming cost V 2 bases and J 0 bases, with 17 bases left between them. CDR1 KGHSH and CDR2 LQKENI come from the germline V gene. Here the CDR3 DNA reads TGTGCCAGCTCACCATATAAGTCAGGCGGTTCCTCTGGGGCCAACGTCCTGACTTTC. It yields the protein CASSPYKSGGSSGANVLTF. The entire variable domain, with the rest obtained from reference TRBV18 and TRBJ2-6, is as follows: NAGVMQNPRHLVRRRGQEARLRCSPMKGHSHVYWYRQLPEEGLKFMVYLQKENIIDESGMPKERFSAEFPKEGPSILRIQQVVRGDSAAYFCASSPYKSGGSSGANVLTFGAGSRLTVL.

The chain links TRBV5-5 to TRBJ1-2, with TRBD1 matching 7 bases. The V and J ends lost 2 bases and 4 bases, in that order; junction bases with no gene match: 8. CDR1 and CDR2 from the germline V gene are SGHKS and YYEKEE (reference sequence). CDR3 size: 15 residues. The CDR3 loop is CASSFEIDRAYGYTF. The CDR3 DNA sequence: TGTGCCAGCAGCTTCGAGATCGACAGGGCCTATGGCTACACCTTC.

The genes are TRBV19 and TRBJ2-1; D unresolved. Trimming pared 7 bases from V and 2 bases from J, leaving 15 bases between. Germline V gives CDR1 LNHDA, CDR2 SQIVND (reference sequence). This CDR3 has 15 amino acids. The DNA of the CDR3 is TGTGCCAGTACCCCCGTAGCCCCTGCCTACAATGAGCAGTTCTTC. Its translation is CASTPVAPAYNEQFF.

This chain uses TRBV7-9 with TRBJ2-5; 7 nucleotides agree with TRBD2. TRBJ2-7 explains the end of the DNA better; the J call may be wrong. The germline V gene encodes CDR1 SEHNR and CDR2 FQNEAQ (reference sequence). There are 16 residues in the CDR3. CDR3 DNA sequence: TGTGCCAGCAGCTTCGTCCCGCGGGGGAGCTCCTACGAGCAGTACTTC. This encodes CASSFVPRGSSYEQYF.

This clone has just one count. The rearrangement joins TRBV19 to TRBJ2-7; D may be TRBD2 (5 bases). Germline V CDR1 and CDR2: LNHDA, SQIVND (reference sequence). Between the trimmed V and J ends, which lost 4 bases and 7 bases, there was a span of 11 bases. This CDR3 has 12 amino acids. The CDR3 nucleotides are TGTGCCAGTAGTAAGGACCCGGGGGAGCAGTACTTC. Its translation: CASSKDPGEQYF.

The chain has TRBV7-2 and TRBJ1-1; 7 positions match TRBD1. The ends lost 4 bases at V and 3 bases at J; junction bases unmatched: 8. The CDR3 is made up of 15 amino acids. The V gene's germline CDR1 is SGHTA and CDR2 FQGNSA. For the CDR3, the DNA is TGTGCCAGCAGCTATAAGACAGGGATCGACACTGAAGCTTTCTTT. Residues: CASSYKTGIDTEAFF. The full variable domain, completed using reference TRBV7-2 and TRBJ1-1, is GAGVSQSPSNKVTEKGKDVELRCDPISGHTALYWYRQSLGQGLEFLIYFQGNSAPDKSGLPSDRFSAERTGGSVSTLTIQRTQQEDSAVYLCASSYKTGIDTEAFFGQGTRLTVV.

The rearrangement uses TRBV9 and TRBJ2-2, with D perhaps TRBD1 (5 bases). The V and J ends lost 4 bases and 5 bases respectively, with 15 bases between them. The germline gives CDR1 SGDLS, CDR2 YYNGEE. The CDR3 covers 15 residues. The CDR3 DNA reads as TGTGCCAGCAGCCCGTTGCAGGGCTTAACCGGGGAGCTGTTTTTT. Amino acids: CASSPLQGLTGELFF.

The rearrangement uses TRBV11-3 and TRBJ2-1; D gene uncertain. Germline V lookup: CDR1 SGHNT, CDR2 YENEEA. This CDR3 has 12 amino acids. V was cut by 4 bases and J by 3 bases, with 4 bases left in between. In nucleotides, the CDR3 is TGTGCCAGCAGCTATGGCTACAATGAGCAGTTCTTC. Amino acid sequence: CASSYGYNEQFF. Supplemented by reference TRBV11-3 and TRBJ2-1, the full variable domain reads EAGVVQSPRYKIIEKKQPVAFWCNPISGHNTLYWYLQNLGQGPELLIRYENEEAVDDSQLPKDRFSAERLKGVDSTLKIQPAELGDSAVYLCASSYGYNEQFFGPGTRLTVL.

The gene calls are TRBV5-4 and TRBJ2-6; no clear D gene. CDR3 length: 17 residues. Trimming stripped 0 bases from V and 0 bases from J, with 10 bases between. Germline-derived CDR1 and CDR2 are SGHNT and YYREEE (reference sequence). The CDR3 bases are TGTGCCAGCAGCTTGGCCAGTAGTAGCTCTGGGGCCAACGTCCTGACTTTC. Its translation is CASSLASSSSGANVLTF.

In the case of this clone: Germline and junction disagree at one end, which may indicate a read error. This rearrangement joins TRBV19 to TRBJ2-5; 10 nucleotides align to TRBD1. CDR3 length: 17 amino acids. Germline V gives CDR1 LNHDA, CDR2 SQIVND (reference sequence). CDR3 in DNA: TGTACCAGTAGTATCGGGACCCGGGACAGGGGCCAAGAGACCCAGTACTTC. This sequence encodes CTSSIGTRDRGQETQYF.

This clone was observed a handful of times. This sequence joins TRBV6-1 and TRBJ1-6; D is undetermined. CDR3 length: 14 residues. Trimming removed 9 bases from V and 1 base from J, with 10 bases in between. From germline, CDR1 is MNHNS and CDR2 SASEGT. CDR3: CASSFRSYNSPLHF. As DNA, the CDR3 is TGTGCCAGTTCGTTCAGGTCCTATAATTCACCCCTCCACTTT.

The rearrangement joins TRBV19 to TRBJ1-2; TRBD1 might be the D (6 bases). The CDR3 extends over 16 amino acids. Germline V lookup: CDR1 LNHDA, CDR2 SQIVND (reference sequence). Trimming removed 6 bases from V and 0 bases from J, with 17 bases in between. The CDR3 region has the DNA TGTGCCAGTAGCCAGGACAGCGGCTATCCTAACTATGGCTACACCTTC. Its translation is CASSQDSGYPNYGYTF.

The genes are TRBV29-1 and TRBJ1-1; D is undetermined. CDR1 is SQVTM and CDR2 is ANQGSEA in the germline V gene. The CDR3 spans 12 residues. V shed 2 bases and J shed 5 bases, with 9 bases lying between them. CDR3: CSVENGRTEAFF. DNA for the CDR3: TGCAGCGTTGAAAACGGGAGAACTGAAGCTTTCTTT.

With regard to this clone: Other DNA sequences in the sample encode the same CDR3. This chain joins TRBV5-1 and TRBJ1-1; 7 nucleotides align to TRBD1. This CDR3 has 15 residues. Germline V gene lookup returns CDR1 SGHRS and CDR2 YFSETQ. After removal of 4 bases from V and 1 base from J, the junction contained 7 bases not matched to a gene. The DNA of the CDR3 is TGCGCCAGCAGCCGCAGACAGGGCCCGAACACTGAAGCTTTCTTT. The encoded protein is CASSRRQGPNTEAFF. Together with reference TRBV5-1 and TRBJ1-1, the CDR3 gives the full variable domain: KAGVTQTPRYLIKTRGQQVTLSCSPISGHRSVSWYQQTPGQGLQFLFEYFSETQRNKGNFPGRFSGRQFSNSRSEMNVSTLELGDSALYLCASSRRQGPNTEAFFGQGTRLTVV.

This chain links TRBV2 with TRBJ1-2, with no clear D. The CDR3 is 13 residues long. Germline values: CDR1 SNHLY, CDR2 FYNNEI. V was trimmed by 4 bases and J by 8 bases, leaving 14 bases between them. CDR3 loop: CASSVVSGGGYTF. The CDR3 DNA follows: TGTGCCAGCAGTGTCGTCAGTGGAGGGGGCTACACCTTC.

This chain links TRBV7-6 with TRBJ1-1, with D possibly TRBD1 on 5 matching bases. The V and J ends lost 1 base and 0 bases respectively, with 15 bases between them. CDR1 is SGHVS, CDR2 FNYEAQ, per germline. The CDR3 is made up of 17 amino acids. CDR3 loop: CASSLVGGGGVNTEAFF. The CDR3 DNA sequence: TGTGCCAGCAGCTTAGTAGGTGGCGGGGGAGTGAACACTGAAGCTTTCTTT.

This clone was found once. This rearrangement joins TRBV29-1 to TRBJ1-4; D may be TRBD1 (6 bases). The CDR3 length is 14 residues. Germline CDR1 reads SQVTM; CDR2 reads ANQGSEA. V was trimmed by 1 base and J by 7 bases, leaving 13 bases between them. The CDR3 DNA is TGCAGCGTTGAAGTCAGGGGACGGGGTGAAAAACTGTTTTTT. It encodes CSVEVRGRGEKLFF.

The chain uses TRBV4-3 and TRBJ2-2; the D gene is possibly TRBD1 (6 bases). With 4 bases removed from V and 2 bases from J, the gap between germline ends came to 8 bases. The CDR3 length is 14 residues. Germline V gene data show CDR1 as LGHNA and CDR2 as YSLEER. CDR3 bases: TGCGCCAGCAGCCGACAGGAAAACACCGGGGAGCTGTTTTTT. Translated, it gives CASSRQENTGELFF.

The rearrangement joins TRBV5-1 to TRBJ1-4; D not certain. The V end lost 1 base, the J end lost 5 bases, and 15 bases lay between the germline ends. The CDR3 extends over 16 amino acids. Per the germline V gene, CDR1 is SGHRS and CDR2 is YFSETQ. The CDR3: CASSLNAADQNEKLFF. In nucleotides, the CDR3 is TGCGCCAGCAGCTTGAATGCCGCAGATCAGAATGAAAAACTGTTTTTT.

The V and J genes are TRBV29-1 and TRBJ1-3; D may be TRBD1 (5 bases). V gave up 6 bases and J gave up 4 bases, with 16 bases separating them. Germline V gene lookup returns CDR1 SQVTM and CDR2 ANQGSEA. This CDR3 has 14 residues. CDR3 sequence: CSVLVWGAGNTIYF. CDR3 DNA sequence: TGCAGCGTCTTGGTTTGGGGCGCGGGAAACACCATATATTTT.

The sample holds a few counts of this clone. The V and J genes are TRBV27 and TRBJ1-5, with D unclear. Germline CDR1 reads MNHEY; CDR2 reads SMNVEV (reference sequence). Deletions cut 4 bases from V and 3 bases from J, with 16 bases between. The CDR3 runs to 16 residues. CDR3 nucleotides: TGTGCCAGCAGTTCGAACCAATTAGGTCCCAATCAGCCCCAGCATTTT. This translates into CASSSNQLGPNQPQHF.

The CDR3 nucleotides are TGCAGTGCTTTCAAAGCGGAGACCCAGTACTTC. Protein sequence: CSAFKAETQYF. The V and J genes are TRBV20-1 and TRBJ2-5; D unclear. V was clipped by 5 bases and J by 5 bases, with 9 bases between them. Germline CDR1 and CDR2: DFQATT and SNEGSKA (reference sequence). This CDR3 region has 11 residues.

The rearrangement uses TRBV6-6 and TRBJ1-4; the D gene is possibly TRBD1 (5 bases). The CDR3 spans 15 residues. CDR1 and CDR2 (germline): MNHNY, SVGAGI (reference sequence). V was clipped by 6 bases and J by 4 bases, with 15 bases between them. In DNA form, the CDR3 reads TGTGCCAGCAGATCCCCAGGGAACTTTAATGAAAAACTGTTTTTT. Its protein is CASRSPGNFNEKLFF.

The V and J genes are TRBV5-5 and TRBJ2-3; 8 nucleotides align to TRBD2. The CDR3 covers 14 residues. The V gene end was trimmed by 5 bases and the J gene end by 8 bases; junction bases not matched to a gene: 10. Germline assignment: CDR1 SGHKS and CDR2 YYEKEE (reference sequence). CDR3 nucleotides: TGTGCCAGCAGTCTTAGCGGGGACGCTGGTACGCAGTATTTT. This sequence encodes CASSLSGDAGTQYF.

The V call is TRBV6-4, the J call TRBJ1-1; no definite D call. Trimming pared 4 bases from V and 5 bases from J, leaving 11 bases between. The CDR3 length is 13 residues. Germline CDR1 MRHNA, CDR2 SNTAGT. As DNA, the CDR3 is TGTGCCAGCAGTGTTGACATGCAGACTGAAGCTTTCTTT. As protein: CASSVDMQTEAFF.

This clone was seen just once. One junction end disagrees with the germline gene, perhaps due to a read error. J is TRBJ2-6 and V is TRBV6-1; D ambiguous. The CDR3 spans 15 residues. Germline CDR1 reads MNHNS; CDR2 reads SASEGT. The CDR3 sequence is CAGSEMVAGANVLTF. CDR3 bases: TGTGCCGGCAGTGAAATGGTCGCTGGGGCCAACGTCCTGACTTTC.

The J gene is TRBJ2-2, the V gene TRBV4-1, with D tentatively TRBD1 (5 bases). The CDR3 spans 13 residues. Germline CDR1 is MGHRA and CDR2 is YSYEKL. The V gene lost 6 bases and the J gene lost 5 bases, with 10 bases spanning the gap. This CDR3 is CASSQTGTGELFF. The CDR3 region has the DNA TGCGCCAGCAGTCAAACAGGTACCGGGGAGCTGTTTTTT.